The 32 T cell receptor beta chains presented below share a single source sample, sequenced in a study of metastatic and nonmetastatic thyroid tumors. Patients underwent thyroid surgery, and none had received any treatment before it. TCRdb used MiXCR to call clones anew from the PCR reads. The sample has about 7,300 clones, approximately 18% seen once. Sequencing input: adjacent normal tissue. The receptors derive from a female donor with papillary thyroid cancer or a benign thyroid nodule (not recorded which). Some clones in this sample may be carry-over from other donors' samples.

This clone appeared many times. The J gene is TRBJ2-4, the V gene TRBV6-1; D unclear. V gave up 2 bases and J gave up 9 bases, with 8 bases separating them. The CDR3 loop spans 12 amino acids. The germline gives CDR1 MNHNS, CDR2 SASEGT. The CDR3 DNA reads TGTGCCAGCAGTGAAAGGGAAACCATTCAGTACTTC. It is translated as CASSERETIQYF.

The sample holds many counts of this clone. The chain employs TRBV28 and TRBJ1-1; possible D gene TRBD1, 5 bases. With 0 bases removed from V and 1 base from J, the gap between germline ends came to 24 bases. This CDR3 has 20 amino acids. Germline V CDR1 and CDR2: MDHEN, SYDVKM. CDR3 bases: TGTGCCAGCAGTTTATGGCTTAAAGTGGGCGGGGGAATGGAGAACACTGAAGCTTTCTTT. It yields the protein CASSLWLKVGGGMENTEAFF. The whole variable domain, remainder taken from reference TRBV28 and TRBJ1-1, is DVKVTQSSRYLVKRTGEKVFLECVQDMDHENMFWYRQDPGLGLRLIYFSYDVKMKEKGDIPEGYSVSREKKERFSLILESASTNQTSMYLCASSLWLKVGGGMENTEAFFGQGTRLTVV.

The genes are TRBV3-1 and TRBJ2-1, with a tentative D call TRBD2 (5 bases). This CDR3 region has 12 residues. CDR1 is LGHDT and CDR2 is YNNKEL in the germline V gene (reference sequence). The V gene lost 4 bases and the J gene lost 8 bases, with 9 bases spanning the gap. The CDR3 nucleotides are TGTGCCAGCAGCCGAGGGTATGATGAGCAGTTCTTC. Amino acid sequence: CASSRGYDEQFF.

This clone is labeled medium-sized. CDR3 region: CASSRQEAAGELFF. The CDR3 bases are TGTGCCAGCAGTCGACAGGAAGCGGCCGGGGAGCTGTTTTTT. The V call is TRBV2, the J call TRBJ2-2, with TRBD1 as a possible D gene (6 bases). V shed 5 bases and J shed 6 bases, with 13 bases lying between them. This CDR3 has 14 residues. CDR1 is SNHLY and CDR2 is FYNNEI in the germline V gene.

In the case of this clone: Its ends do not fully match the called genes, so a read error is possible. J is TRBJ2-5 and V is TRBV20-1; D possibly corresponds to TRBD1 (7 bases). CDR1 is DFQATT and CDR2 is SNEGSKA in the germline V gene (reference sequence). CDR3 length: 14 amino acids. CDR3 protein: CSASLRGAGETRYF. Written as DNA, the CDR3 is TGCAGTGCGAGTCTCAGGGGGGCTGGGGAGACCCGGTACTTC.

Sample share makes this clone medium-sized. V gene TRBV11-3 combines with J gene TRBJ1-5, with D maybe TRBD1 (5 bases). Trimming shortened V by 1 base and J by 7 bases, and 14 bases separated the two germline ends. The germline V gene encodes CDR1 SGHNT and CDR2 YENEEA. This CDR3 spans 15 amino acids. The CDR3 region is CASSLGSGTGQPQHF. The CDR3 DNA follows: TGTGCCAGCAGCTTAGGCTCGGGGACGGGGCAGCCCCAGCATTTT.

This clone was found many times. This could be a read error, since a much larger clone is one nucleotide away. The genes are TRBV7-3 and TRBJ1-1, with a tentative D call TRBD1 (6 bases). Per the germline V gene, CDR1 is SGHTA and CDR2 is FQGTGA. The germline V and J ends were trimmed by 5 bases and 6 bases, with 22 bases remaining between them. The CDR3 is 16 residues long. Here the CDR3 reads CASSPEGGEGFSEAFF. In DNA, the CDR3 is TGTGCCAGCAGCCCGGAGGGGGGTGAGGGGTTCTCTGAAGCTTTCTTT.

The CDR3 sequence: CASSVNPGRAYEQYF. As DNA, the CDR3 is TGTGCCAGCAGCGTAAATCCGGGGCGAGCCTACGAGCAGTACTTC. This rearrangement joins TRBV7-2 to TRBJ2-7, with D perhaps assigned TRBD1 or TRBD2 (5 bases each). Trimming removed 5 bases at V and 2 bases at J, with 16 bases between. The CDR3 length is 15 residues. From germline, CDR1 is SGHTA and CDR2 FQGNSA.

V and J are TRBV6-1 and TRBJ1-5; tentatively, D is TRBD1 (6 bases). From germline, CDR1 is MNHNS and CDR2 SASEGT. The CDR3 length is 15 residues. Trimming cost V 5 bases and J 6 bases, with 17 bases left between them. CDR3 in amino acids: CASSTSPTGAQPQHF. In DNA, the CDR3 is TGTGCCAGCAGTACGTCCCCGACAGGCGCTCAGCCCCAGCATTTT.

This clone has a count of ten or more. A read error may be the cause here, since a much bigger clone is one base away. Given the absence of the conserved phenylalanine or tryptophan at the CDR3 end, a read error is likely. The chain joins TRBV28 to TRBJ2-5, with TRBD2 matching over 15 bases. Germline CDR1 MDHEN, CDR2 SYDVKM. The trim removed 4 bases at V and 5 bases at J, leaving 11 bases unmatched. The length of the CDR3 is 18 residues. The CDR3 nucleotides read TGTGCCAGCAGTTCCTGGACTAGCGGGGGGGGGGTTGTCGAGACCCAGTACGTC. Residues: CASSSWTSGGGVVETQYV.

To note about this clone: Sequence at one end of the junction differs from germline and may be a read error. The V and J genes are TRBV24-1 and TRBJ2-2, with D perhaps matching TRBD2 (5 bases). This CDR3 region has 14 residues. CDR1 and CDR2 from the germline V gene are KGHDR and SFDVKD. In nucleotides, the CDR3 is TGTGCCACCAGTGATTTTAATTACACCGGGGATCTGTTTTTT. Translated, it gives CATSDFNYTGDLFF.

The table lists this clone with many counts. One end of the junction varies from germline; a read error may be responsible. This chain links TRBV5-4 with TRBJ2-7; 10 positions match TRBD2. Germline loops: CDR1 SGHNT, CDR2 YYREEE (reference sequence). The CDR3 contains 14 residues. The CDR3 coding sequence is TGCGGCAGCAGCGGGGGGGGTCGGAACTACGAGCAGTACTTC. Residues: CGSSGGGRNYEQYF.

This chain connects TRBV11-1 to TRBJ2-2, with 8 bases lining up with TRBD2. Germline values: CDR1 SGHAT, CDR2 FQDESV (reference sequence). CDR3 size: 17 residues. After removal of 3 bases from V and 6 bases from J, the junction contained 12 bases not matched to a gene. In DNA form, the CDR3 reads TGTGCCAGCAGCTTTAAACGGCTAGCGGGCGTAGCCGGGGAGCTGTTTTTT. Encoded protein: CASSFKRLAGVAGELFF.

V gene TRBV12-3 or TRBV12-4 combines with J gene TRBJ2-7; TRBD1 is a possible D gene (6 bases). V was cut by 5 bases and J by 4 bases, with 18 bases left in between. The CDR3 is 15 amino acids. The CDR3 region is CASSVGQTGVYEQYF. CDR3 DNA: TGTGCCAGCAGTGTCGGACAGACCGGAGTTTACGAGCAGTACTTC.

The sample holds a few counts of this clone. The chain's CDR3 is CASSGQGAGANVLTF. In DNA form, the CDR3 reads TGTGCCAGCAGCGGACAGGGGGCCGGGGCCAACGTCCTGACTTTC. The chain couples TRBV6-2 or TRBV6-3 to TRBJ2-6, with 11 bases fitting TRBD1. There are 15 residues in the CDR3. In germline, CDR1 is MNHEY, CDR2 SVGEGT. Trimming cost V 6 bases and J 4 bases; bases outside gene matches: 2.

This clone came up many times. The chain uses TRBV19 and TRBJ1-1; D call uncertain. Germline values: CDR1 LNHDA, CDR2 SQIVND (reference sequence). This CDR3 has 12 residues. V was pared by 5 bases and J by 0 bases, with 4 bases between. CDR3 bases: TGTGCCAGTAGTTTTATGAACACTGAAGCTTTCTTT. It encodes CASSFMNTEAFF.

This clone has a handful of counts. The junction differs from germline at one of its ends, possibly a read error. The chain links TRBV27 to TRBJ2-1; possibly TRBD2 for D (5 bases). CDR1 is MNHEY and CDR2 is SMNVEV in the germline V gene (reference sequence). The CDR3 has 15 amino acids. The CDR3 sequence is CASSLSAGGNNEQFF. CDR3 sequence (DNA): TGTGCCAGCAGTTTATCCGCGGGCGGAAACAATGAACAGTTCTTC.

This clone was picked up a small number of times. CDR3 in DNA: TGTGCCACCCGCTCTCCGCGGGACAGGGGAAACGAGCAGTACTTC. Its translation is CATRSPRDRGNEQYF. The V and J genes are TRBV19 and TRBJ2-7; TRBD1 aligns across 10 bases. Germline V gene sequence: CDR1 LNHDA, CDR2 SQIVND (reference sequence). The CDR3 is 15 residues long. Trimming at V came to 10 bases and at J to 5 bases, leaving 14 bases not matched to a gene.

J is TRBJ2-7 and V is TRBV5-1, with 10 bases identical to TRBD2. Germline values: CDR1 SGHRS, CDR2 YFSETQ. With 0 bases clipped from V and 0 bases from J, the junction kept 3 bases outside the gene matches. The length of the CDR3 is 16 residues. The CDR3 loop is CASSLEASGSSYEQYF. The CDR3 DNA sequence: TGCGCCAGCAGCTTGGAGGCTAGCGGGAGCTCCTACGAGCAGTACTTC. The complete variable domain, with remaining parts taken from reference TRBV5-1 and TRBJ2-7, reads KAGVTQTPRYLIKTRGQQVTLSCSPISGHRSVSWYQQTPGQGLQFLFEYFSETQRNKGNFPGRFSGRQFSNSRSEMNVSTLELGDSALYLCASSLEASGSSYEQYFGPGTRLTVT.

This clone showed up many times. The chain combines TRBV4-1 with TRBJ2-5, with 12 bases lining up with TRBD2. Germline CDR1 reads MGHRA; CDR2 reads YSYEKL. The CDR3 has 16 residues. Unmatched junction bases numbered 3, after V lost 4 bases and J lost 0 bases. In DNA, the CDR3 is TGCGCCAGCAGCCCGGGACTAGCGGGCTACCAAGAGACCCAGTACTTC. This translates into CASSPGLAGYQETQYF.

Within the sample, this clone is medium-sized (0.01 to 0.1%). This chain links TRBV4-1 with TRBJ1-3; D is unresolved. The CDR3 covers 13 residues. Trimming stripped 3 bases from V and 4 bases from J, with 7 bases between. Per germline, CDR1 MGHRA and CDR2 YSYEKL. The CDR3 spells CASSHQKGNTIYF. The CDR3 DNA is TGCGCCAGCAGCCACCAAAAGGGAAACACCATATATTTT.

The chain carries TRBV2 and TRBJ1-4, with D uncertain. The CDR3 runs to 15 residues. CDR1 and CDR2 (germline): SNHLY, FYNNEI. Trimming removed 3 bases at V and 7 bases at J, with 15 bases between. In DNA, the CDR3 is TGTGCCAGCAGTGAGGATTTGACTCGGGGTGAAAAACTGTTTTTT. It codes for CASSEDLTRGEKLFF. The variable domain in full, completed from reference TRBV2 and TRBJ1-4, reads EPEVTQTPSHQVTQMGQEVILRCVPISNHLYFYWYRQILGQKVEFLVSFYNNEISEKSEIFDDQFSVERPDGSNFTLKIRSTKLEDSAMYFCASSEDLTRGEKLFFGSGTQLSVL.

By share, this clone ranks as medium-sized. The chain combines TRBV11-2 with TRBJ2-7; D possibly uses TRBD1 or TRBD2 (5 bases each). V was shortened by 1 base and J by 0 bases, with 13 bases between the two germline ends. This CDR3 is built from 16 residues. Per the germline V gene, CDR1 is SGHAT and CDR2 is FQNNGV. CDR3 residues: CASSLVSAGTSYEQYF. The CDR3 DNA follows: TGTGCCAGCAGCTTAGTGTCGGCAGGGACCTCCTACGAGCAGTACTTC.

The J gene is TRBJ2-5, the V gene TRBV12-3 or TRBV12-4; 14 bases agree with TRBD2. The ends lost 6 bases at V and 5 bases at J; junction bases unmatched: 14. This CDR3 has 18 residues. CDR3 bases: TGTGCCAGCAGACCGGGACTAGCGGGAGACACCCAAGGGGAGACCCAGTACTTC. This translates into CASRPGLAGDTQGETQYF.

The V and J genes are TRBV6-1 and TRBJ1-2, with 8 bases aligning to TRBD1. Germline V gene lookup returns CDR1 MNHNS and CDR2 SASEGT. The trim removed 10 bases at V and 4 bases at J, leaving 8 bases unmatched. The CDR3 is made up of 13 amino acids. CDR3 protein: CATQGALSYGYTF. CDR3 bases: TGTGCCACCCAGGGGGCCTTGAGCTATGGCTACACCTTC.

This clone was observed a handful of times. J is TRBJ2-6 and V is TRBV27, with no clear D. The germline V gene has CDR1 MNHEY and CDR2 SMNVEV (reference sequence). V gave up 4 bases and J gave up 0 bases, with 13 bases separating them. The CDR3 contains 17 residues. DNA for the CDR3: TGTGCCAGCAGTTCCCTCCGCTCGAGCTCTGGGGCCAACGTCCTGACTTTC. Translated, it gives CASSSLRSSSGANVLTF.

The CDR3 DNA follows: TGTGCCAGCAGCTTAAATAGGGGGCGCGACAATGAGCAGTTCTTC. This codes for CASSLNRGRDNEQFF. The chain links TRBV11-2 to TRBJ2-1; TRBD1 matches at 7 bases. J gave up 5 bases and V 2 bases, and 6 bases lay outside the gene matches. The CDR3 loop spans 15 amino acids. CDR1 SGHAT and CDR2 FQNNGV come from the germline V gene.

By share of the sample, this clone is medium-sized. V usage is TRBV20-1 and J usage is TRBJ2-7, with TRBD1 matching over 8 bases. The CDR3 extends over 16 amino acids. Germline loops: CDR1 DFQATT, CDR2 SNEGSKA (reference sequence). V shed 3 bases and J 5 bases; nucleotides not matched to a gene: 15. CDR3 bases: TGCAGTGCTAGTAATCCAGGGGGCGAATATACCCACGAGCAGTACTTC. This encodes CSASNPGGEYTHEQYF.

In this sample, this clone is medium-sized (0.01 to 0.1%). V gene TRBV3-1 combines with J gene TRBJ2-7; no reliable D call. CDR1 is LGHDT and CDR2 is YNNKEL in the germline V gene (reference sequence). V lost 1 base to trimming and J lost 2 bases, with 15 bases between them. The CDR3 covers 16 residues. The DNA for the CDR3 is TGTGCCAGCAGCCAAGGGTACAAGGGTTCAGCCTACGAGCAGTACTTC. This gives the protein CASSQGYKGSAYEQYF.

This clone has just a few counts. The rearrangement uses TRBV19 and TRBJ2-1, with 9 bases fitting TRBD1. CDR3 length: 15 amino acids. Unmatched junction bases numbered 10, after V lost 6 bases and J lost 7 bases. Germline lookup yields CDR1 LNHDA and CDR2 SQIVND (reference sequence). The CDR3: CASSAGGQGTNEQFF. CDR3 sequence (DNA): TGTGCCAGTAGCGCTGGGGGACAGGGCACGAATGAGCAGTTCTTC.

This chain links TRBV2 with TRBJ2-7; 7 nucleotides align to TRBD1. With V trimmed by 4 bases and J by 4 bases, 4 bases remained unmatched. The CDR3 consists of 13 residues. Germline CDR1 reads SNHLY; CDR2 reads FYNNEI. The CDR3, as DNA: TGTGCCAGCAGTGTGCCAGGGGGATACGAGCAGTACTTC. Translating it yields CASSVPGGYEQYF.

The chain recombines TRBV6-2 or TRBV6-3 with TRBJ2-3; maybe TRBD1 (6 bases). Germline V lookup: CDR1 MNHEY, CDR2 SVGEGT. V was shortened by 6 bases and J by 4 bases, with 14 bases between the two germline ends. The CDR3 extends over 14 amino acids. In nucleotides, the CDR3 is TGTGCCAGCAGGCCTACAGGGCGGGCAGATACGCAGTATTTT. Translation: CASRPTGRADTQYF.